This T cell receptor (beta chain) was recorded in a study of T-cell memory formation after mild COVID-19. TCRdb reprocessed the 5' RACE reads with MiXCR, giving one entry per CDR3 protein. The profile shows a few hundred thousand distinct CDR3 sequences, 25% to 35% of them singletons. The CDR3 length is 17 residues. V lost 5 bases to trimming and J lost 3 bases; unmatched junction nucleotides: 10. The TCR originated in an adult woman who had mild COVID-19 (a few samples of this study predate the infection). Cell type and time point are not known. The sample was PBMCs or a T cell subset sorted from them (not recorded which). The rearrangement links TRBV12-3 or TRBV12-4 to TRBJ2-3; 11 bases align to TRBD2. The CDR3: CASSPYSGGAGTDTQYF. The CDR3 bases are TGTGCCAGCAGTCCTTATAGCGGGGGGGCAGGGACAGATACGCAGTATTTT.